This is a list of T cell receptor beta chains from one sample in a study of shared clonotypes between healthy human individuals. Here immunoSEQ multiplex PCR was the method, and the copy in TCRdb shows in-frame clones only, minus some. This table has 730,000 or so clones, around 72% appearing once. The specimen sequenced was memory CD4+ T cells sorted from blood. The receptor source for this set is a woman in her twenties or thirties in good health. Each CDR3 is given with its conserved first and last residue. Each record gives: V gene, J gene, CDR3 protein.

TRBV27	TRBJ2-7	CASSRRTGGAFPYEQYF
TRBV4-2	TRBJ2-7	CASSAEVTSYEQYF
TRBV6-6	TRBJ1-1	CASSFMRATEAFF
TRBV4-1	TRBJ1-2	CASSQDYRVAYGYTF
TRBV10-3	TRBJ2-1	CAISDGGRVEQFF
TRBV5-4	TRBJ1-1	CASSLPRKSGGAEAFF
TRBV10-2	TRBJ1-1	CASREGIGLAEAFF
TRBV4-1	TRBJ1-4	CASRAPGQASEKLFF
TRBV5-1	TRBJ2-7	CASSLGRVTYEQYF
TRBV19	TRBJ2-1	CASSPTSVHSYNEQFF
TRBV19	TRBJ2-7	CASTTGVSYEQYF
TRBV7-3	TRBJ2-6	CASNPRTGVSGANVLTF
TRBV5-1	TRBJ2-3	CASSLGADTQYF
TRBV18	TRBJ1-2	CASSPDSTNYGYTF